Below, 25 T cell receptor beta chains from the same sample are listed, as sequenced in a study of T cell changes during pregnancy in multiple sclerosis. Using immunoSEQ multiplex PCR, the repertoire was profiled, and TCRdb retains in-frame clones only, with some absent. Of tens of thousands of clones listed, around 94% are singletons. This specimen consisted of peripheral blood, obtained in the third trimester of pregnancy. Receptors were obtained from a female donor with multiple sclerosis, enrolled in a pregnancy study.

This clone has only one observation. The chain links TRBV10-3 to TRBJ2-1, with a weak D call TRBD1 (5 bases). CDR1 is ENHRY and CDR2 is SYGVKD in the germline V gene. This CDR3 is 15 amino acids long. V was shortened by 2 bases and J by 3 bases, with 11 bases between the two germline ends. The CDR3 region is CAISEGIQVYNEQFF. The DNA of the CDR3 is TGTGCCATCAGTGAGGGAATACAGGTCTACAATGAGCAGTTCTTC.

On this clone: A junction boundary mismatches the germline segment, possibly from a read error. The chain is built from TRBV7-2 and TRBJ1-2; D gene uncertain. In germline, CDR1 is SGHTA, CDR2 FQGNSA. There are 13 residues in the CDR3. CDR3 nucleotide sequence: TGTGCCAGCAGCTTAGGTCCTAACTATGGCCACACCTTC. Its translation: CASSLGPNYGHTF. The full variable domain, with the rest looked up from reference TRBV7-2 and TRBJ1-2, is GAGVSQSPSNKVTEKGKDVELRCDPISGHTALYWYRQSLGQGLEFLIYFQGNSAPDKSGLPSDRFSAERTGGSVSTLTIQRTQQEDSAVYLCASSLGPNYGHTFGSGTRLTVV.

This chain links TRBV6-5 with TRBJ2-5, with 9 positions matching TRBD2. From germline, CDR1 is MNHEY and CDR2 SVGAGI. Trimming cost V 0 bases and J 2 bases; bases outside gene matches: 4. This CDR3 region has 16 residues. The CDR3 nucleotides are TGTGCCAGCAGTTACTCATCTGCGGGGGGGCAAGAGACCCAGTACTTC. It translates to CASSYSSAGGQETQYF.

J is TRBJ2-1 and V is TRBV4-2; TRBD2 aligns across 7 bases. CDR1 is LGHNA and CDR2 is YNFKEQ in the germline V gene. V lost 0 bases, J lost 3 bases, and 8 bases stayed unmatched. There are 17 residues in the CDR3. In DNA, the CDR3 is TGTGCCAGCAGCCAAGAGATCCCGGGAGGACACTACAATGAGCAGTTCTTC. Encoded protein: CASSQEIPGGHYNEQFF.

J is TRBJ2-1 and V is TRBV5-6; no definite D call. The V and J ends lost 1 base and 4 bases respectively, with 21 bases between them. CDR1 SGHDT and CDR2 YYEEEE come from the germline V gene. The CDR3 extends over 18 amino acids. The CDR3 region has the DNA TGTGCCAGCAGCTTGCTTCGACGAGGTACCGCTGGATACAATGAGCAGTTCTTC. It encodes CASSLLRRGTAGYNEQFF.

The J gene is TRBJ1-1, the V gene TRBV5-1; 12 bases match TRBD1. Germline CDR1 reads SGHRS; CDR2 reads YFSETQ. The CDR3 has 14 residues. Losses at the gene ends were 4 bases for V and 7 bases for J; bases not matched to a gene: 5. CDR3 sequence: CASSPGQGAREAFF. The CDR3 DNA reads as TGCGCCAGCAGCCCGGGACAGGGGGCGCGTGAAGCTTTCTTT.

This clone was seen a single time. The gene calls are TRBV18 and TRBJ2-2; possible D gene TRBD1, 5 bases. The V end was cut by 6 bases, the J end by 0 bases, with 8 bases between. Per germline, CDR1 KGHSH and CDR2 LQKENI. The CDR3 extends over 14 amino acids. This chain's CDR3 is CASSGQANTGELFF. CDR3 DNA sequence: TGTGCCAGCTCGGGGCAGGCGAACACCGGGGAGCTGTTTTTT.

V is TRBV30 and J is TRBJ1-1, with 7 nucleotides matching TRBD1. Trimming at V came to 7 bases and at J to 1 base, leaving 6 bases not matched to a gene. Germline V gene data show CDR1 as GTSNPN and CDR2 as SVGIG (reference sequence). The length of the CDR3 is 13 residues. CDR3 loop: CASNYRGNTEAFF. As DNA, the CDR3 is TGTGCCTCGAACTACAGGGGGAACACTGAAGCTTTCTTT.

The chain joins TRBV18 to TRBJ2-1; tentatively, D is TRBD1 (6 bases). This CDR3 contains 14 residues. In germline, CDR1 is KGHSH, CDR2 LQKENI. The germline V and J ends were trimmed by 3 bases and 7 bases, with 13 bases remaining between them. CDR3 sequence reads: CASSPATGRNEQFF. Here the CDR3 DNA reads TGTGCCAGCTCACCGGCAACAGGGCGGAATGAGCAGTTCTTC.

The V gene is TRBV28, the J gene TRBJ2-7, with 10 nucleotides matching TRBD1. Germline loops: CDR1 MDHEN, CDR2 SYDVKM. This CDR3 has 14 residues. J was trimmed by 6 bases and V by 5 bases; bases with no gene match: 7. CDR3 loop: CASSRTGGNSEQYF. The CDR3 region has the DNA TGTGCCAGCAGTCGGACAGGGGGGAATAGCGAGCAGTACTTC.

The V and J genes are TRBV28 and TRBJ1-1; tentative D call: TRBD1 (5 bases). Germline CDR1 reads MDHEN; CDR2 reads SYDVKM. V lost 7 bases to trimming and J lost 1 base, with 16 bases between them. This CDR3 region has 15 residues. The CDR3 is CASTAGGTGNTEAFF. The CDR3 bases are TGTGCCAGCACCGCAGGAGGGACGGGGAACACTGAAGCTTTCTTT.

The V call is TRBV7-2, the J call TRBJ1-5, with D possibly being TRBD1 (5 bases). Trimming took off 0 bases at V and 0 bases at J, with 9 bases between the two ends. Germline CDR1 SGHTA, CDR2 FQGNSA. This CDR3 comprises 16 residues. CDR3 nucleotide sequence: TGTGCCAGCAGCTTAGCGGGGGGTTATAGCAATCAGCCCCAGCATTTT. Translating it yields CASSLAGGYSNQPQHF.

V gene TRBV4-1 combines with J gene TRBJ1-1, with 7 bases that match TRBD1. The V segment lost 1 base and the J segment 5 bases; nucleotides outside the gene matches: 7. Germline V gene data show CDR1 as MGHRA and CDR2 as YSYEKL. This CDR3 has 15 amino acids. CDR3 region: CASSQAHRGRTEAFF. CDR3 coding DNA: TGCGCCAGCAGCCAAGCCCATAGGGGGCGGACTGAAGCTTTCTTT.

V gene TRBV7-8 combines with J gene TRBJ2-3, with D possibly being TRBD2 (5 bases). V shed 5 bases and J shed 2 bases, with 11 bases lying between them. The CDR3 covers 14 residues. Per germline, CDR1 SGHVS and CDR2 FQNEAQ. The DNA for the CDR3 is TGTGCCAGCAGCAGGACTCAGATCACAGATACGCAGTATTTT. As protein: CASSRTQITDTQYF.

The V gene is TRBV7-2, the J gene TRBJ2-1; TRBD2 agrees at 7 bases. The ends lost 4 bases at V and 4 bases at J; junction bases unmatched: 10. The CDR3 runs 16 residues. From germline, CDR1 is SGHTA and CDR2 FQGNSA. In DNA form, the CDR3 reads TGTGCCAGCAGCTCCAGTAGCGGGCTAAGATACAATGAGCAGTTCTTC. This codes for CASSSSSGLRYNEQFF.

CDR3 sequence (DNA): TGTGCCAGCAGGGACCCGGCTAGCGGTTCCTACGAGCAGTACTTC. As protein: CASRDPASGSYEQYF. The chain has TRBV5-4 and TRBJ2-7; 7 nucleotides agree with TRBD2. Germline V gene lookup returns CDR1 SGHNT and CDR2 YYREEE (reference sequence). This CDR3 comprises 15 residues. V lost 5 bases and J lost 1; bases outside the gene matches: 9.

This sequence joins TRBV4-3 and TRBJ1-2; D is possibly TRBD1 (6 bases). The V end lost 7 bases, the J end lost 5 bases, and 20 bases lay between the germline ends. The CDR3 loop spans 15 amino acids. CDR1 and CDR2 (germline): LGHNA, YSLEER. As DNA, the CDR3 is TGCGCCAGCACCCTAGCGGGGGGCGCAGGATATGGCTACACCTTC. This codes for CASTLAGGAGYGYTF.

V is TRBV28 and J is TRBJ1-1; no clear D. In germline, CDR1 is MDHEN, CDR2 SYDVKM. CDR3 length equals 15 residues. Deletions cut 5 bases from V and 0 bases from J, with 13 bases between. The CDR3 nucleotides are TGTGCCAGCAGTACCAATAGCGTTATGAACACTGAAGCTTTCTTT. It translates to CASSTNSVMNTEAFF.

This CDR3 reads CASRDREETQYF. The CDR3 bases are TGTGCCAGCAGGGACAGGGAAGAGACCCAGTACTTC. The rearrangement joins TRBV2 to TRBJ2-5; 8 bases are a match to TRBD1. Trimming removed 6 bases from V and 3 bases from J; junction bases left unmatched: 0. Per the germline V gene, CDR1 is SNHLY and CDR2 is FYNNEI. CDR3 length: 12 residues.

V gene TRBV6-6 combines with J gene TRBJ2-1; D is possibly TRBD2 (6 bases). CDR1 is MNHNY, CDR2 SVGAGI, per germline (reference sequence). The germline V and J ends were trimmed by 6 bases and 6 bases, with 12 bases remaining between them. The CDR3 length is 13 residues. The CDR3 reads CASRVTSFNEQFF. CDR3 coding DNA: TGTGCCAGCAGGGTCACTAGCTTCAATGAGCAGTTCTTC.

The chain combines TRBV27 with TRBJ2-6; a weak D match, TRBD2 (7 bases). The CDR3 consists of 19 residues. The germline gives CDR1 MNHEY, CDR2 SMNVEV (reference sequence). The ends were cut back, 6 bases at V and 0 bases at J, with 21 bases in the middle. The CDR3 DNA follows: TGTGCCAGCAGCAAATTGAGCGGGACATATAACTCTGGGGCCAACGTCCTGACTTTC. The encoded protein is CASSKLSGTYNSGANVLTF.

V gene TRBV28 combines with J gene TRBJ1-3; the D gene is possibly TRBD1 (6 bases). The CDR3 contains 15 residues. The germline CDR1 and CDR2 sequences are MDHEN and SYDVKM. The ends were cut back, 3 bases at V and 2 bases at J, with 11 bases in the middle. The CDR3 sequence: CASSLTGWAGNTIYF. As DNA, the CDR3 is TGTGCCAGCAGTTTGACAGGCTGGGCTGGAAACACCATATATTTT.

The gene calls are TRBV6-6 and TRBJ1-2; perhaps TRBD1 as D (6 bases). This CDR3 region has 13 residues. V gave up 2 bases and J gave up 8 bases, with 12 bases separating them. The germline gives CDR1 MNHNY, CDR2 SVGAGI (reference sequence). CDR3 amino acids: CASSYGSRGGYTF. CDR3 in DNA: TGTGCCAGCAGTTACGGCAGCAGGGGCGGCTACACCTTC.

This clone was counted a single time. This chain joins TRBV7-3 and TRBJ2-6; the D gene is possibly TRBD1 (5 bases). CDR3 length: 20 amino acids. V lost 0 bases and J 0 bases, leaving 18 bases between the germline ends. The V gene's germline CDR1 is SGHTA and CDR2 FQGTGA. CDR3 nucleotides: TGTGCCAGCAGCTTAACCCGATTTGGGAAGGGGAACTCTGGGGCCAACGTCCTGACTTTC. Translating gives CASSLTRFGKGNSGANVLTF.

A single count supports this clone. V usage is TRBV19 and J usage is TRBJ2-1; 9 bases agree with TRBD2. The CDR3 covers 16 residues. Trimming cost V 3 bases and J 14 bases; bases outside gene matches: 17. Per the germline V gene, CDR1 is LNHDA and CDR2 is SQIVND (reference sequence). The CDR3 sequence is CASSMGGLAAVSGEFF. CDR3 nucleotides: TGTGCCAGTAGTATGGGGGGACTAGCAGCTGTTTCGGGGGAGTTCTTC.